This T cell receptor beta chain is from a study of blood T cells in healthy people across ages (dated by TCRdb to 2013 to 2016). Notes on the research overall: Template switching captured roughly one uniquely barcoded TCR beta cDNA molecule per two T cells in model experiments. To track age-related changes in TCR beta repertoire diversity, the study relied on deep sequencing normalized with unique cDNA molecular identifiers. Donors were grouped into four age groups: young (average approximately 16 years), middle-aged (39), aged (roughly 62) and long-lived (about 89). To avoid experimental bias, donors of different ages were randomly spread across the sequencing lanes. The study analyzed two additional independent replicas of 1 million unique cDNA reads from the same blood draw for two donors, one aged 18 to 29 and one aged 80 or older.

Comment on this clonotype: What this receptor recognizes is not known. No much larger clonotype is one base removed from it; base qualities were not supplied.

Overall study outcomes, separate from this receptor: Conclusive comparison of naive and antigen-experienced compartments was prevented by the profiling of bulk unsorted PBMCs. Observed TCR beta diversity per million T cells fell roughly linearly with age, and a significant reduction was already apparent by age approximately 41. Compared with the aged group, more naive CD4+ T cells, fewer expanded clones and increased TCR diversity were shown by the long-lived group, suggesting age selection. Because donor CMV infection status was unknown, age-related changes in expanded clonotypes were potentially confounded. Estimates of total diversity based on one million sequenced T cells were considered lower bounds and underestimates. There was a strong correlation between observed TCR beta diversity and the percentage of naive T cells measured by flow cytometry.

The library was made by 5' RACE. The sequencer listed for this sample is Illumina HiSeq 2500. A second PCR of about 7 to 12 cycles was run with a J-beta primer mix and a sample-barcoded 5' primer. A template-switch 5' adaptor carrying 12 random nucleotides introduced a unique molecular identifier onto each TCR beta cDNA molecule. Each sample yielded at least 3 million CDR3-containing paired-end reads. The Mint cDNA synthesis kit, primed by a TRBC-specific oligonucleotide, was used to synthesize first-strand cDNA from all RNA. Following uracil-DNA glycosylase treatment, all cDNA underwent a first 18-cycle PCR with the universal primers M1SS and BC2_uni_R. Processing in the source paper ran as follows. Each sample was normalized by randomly selecting 1 million high-quality reads, each carrying a distinct molecular identifier. Instead of being binned into consensus sequences, reads that shared molecular identifiers were thrown out. MiTCR, set to a Q25 quality threshold and the strictest error-elimination algorithm, was used for CDR3 identification, clonotype clustering and error correction. A nonparametric unseen species model using Euler transformation provided a lower-bound estimate of total TCR beta diversity. Clones were called with MiXCR by TCRdb after fastp trimmed the public reads at Q25, and only in-frame beta chains were retained. Each entry is one CDR3 protein sequence, shown with its most common DNA and genes. The V and J calls here are based on TCRdb, not the publication. Within this sample are 600,000 to 650,000 distinct CDR3 sequences, with roughly 53% of them counted one time only. The ten largest make up around 37% of the sample.

Donors were approximately 42 systemically healthy Caucasian individuals from Russia aged about 6 to 100 years. Ten milliliters of peripheral blood were drawn from each donor into EDTA-treated Vacutainer tubes. Ficoll-Paque density-gradient centrifugation was used to isolate PBMCs, with at least 7 million obtained per sample. Total RNA was extracted from PBMCs with Trizol reagent, with at least 5.5 micrograms obtained per sample. For every donor, flow cytometry on a PBMC aliquot measured the percentage of naive CD45RAhigh/CD27high T cells. Including cysteine and phenylalanine, the CDR3 has 16 amino acids. This entry keeps only the CDR3 DNA: 48 bases, framed from base 1. Trimming leaves V shorter by 0 bases and J shorter by 2 bases, with the junction holding 9 bases beyond the gene matches. The germline V gene encodes CDR1 DFQATT and CDR2 SNEGSKA (reference sequence).

The sequence is built from TRBV20-1 and TRBJ2-7; TRBD2 agrees with 8 junctional bases. Sequenced input: blood. The sequence was collected from a man in his 60s in good health. CDR3 loop: CSARDPLAGRAYEQYF. The sequence in DNA is TGCAGTGCTAGAGACCCATTAGCGGGGCGAGCCTACGAGCAGTACTTC.